This TCR beta chain was captured in a study of graft-versus-host responses after intestinal transplantation. A word on this clone: As yet, its antigen is unknown.

CDR1 and CDR2 (germline): LNHNV, YYDKDF (reference sequence). Trimming left V 2 bases short and J 4 bases short, with 10 bases between. This CDR3 comprises 14 residues. Assay: immunoSEQ multiplex PCR; the TCRdb copy retains only in-frame clones and omits some. The data show some 110,000 clones, around nine tenths seen once. The receptor comes from a human donor who was the organ donor for an intestinal transplant. The chain joins TRBV15 to TRBJ2-3; D may be TRBD1 (6 bases). The sequences come from unstimulated CD4+ T cells sorted from spleen or lymph node cells, collected before transplant. The CDR3 region is CATSRTWGPDTQYF. In DNA form, the CDR3 reads TGTGCCACCAGCAGAACCTGGGGGCCAGATACGCAGTATTTT. Drawing the rest from reference TRBV15 and TRBJ2-3, the complete variable domain is DAMVIQNPRYQVTQFGKPVTLSCSQTLNHNVMYWYQQKSSQAPKLLFHYYDKDFNNEADTPDNFQSRRPNTSFCFLDIRSPGLGDTAMYLCATSRTWGPDTQYFGPGTRLTVL.